This T cell receptor beta chain stems from a study of shared clonotypes between healthy human individuals. This CDR3 contains 15 residues. Germline-derived CDR1 and CDR2 are SGHVS and FQNEAQ. Regarding the study as a whole: It was anticipated that sequencing depth would influence how many clonotypes donors shared. Although depth was large, rarefaction showed that sequencing of the sorted subsets was incomplete. Compared with memory subsets, naive subsets generally had larger estimated richness.

Clones were read by immunoSEQ multiplex PCR, and TCRdb kept only the in-frame ones, dropping some. The sample yields roughly 2,300,000 clones, roughly 92% seen once. Every donor was a Caucasian adult from Nashville, Tennessee. As concerns this clone: Its antigen is undetermined. The junction does not match germline at one end; this may be a read error.

The chain uses TRBV7-8 and TRBJ2-7; the match to TRBD2 covers 7 bases. Specimen: naive CD4+ T cells from PBMCs. The subset denotes: CD45RA+ positively selected. This TCR was recovered from a man younger than 30 in good health. Some clones in this sample may be carry-over from other donors' samples. CDR3 in amino acids: CASTLPASGTYEQYF. Here the CDR3 DNA reads TGTGCCAGCACCTTACCGGCTAGCGGTACCTACGAGCAGTACTTC.